One sample yielded the 31 T cell receptor beta chains listed below, sequenced in a study of shared clonotypes between healthy human individuals (dated by TCRdb to 2020 to 2021). Receptors were amplified or captured by the immunoSEQ multiplex PCR assay. TCRdb took this table from immuneACCESS and kept in-frame rearrangements with V and J called. Such tables lack part of the clones; where checked against another copy, unresolved V genes explain under half of the gap, and the rest is unexplained. For this sample the table gives roughly 380,000 clones, of which roughly 96% were detected only once. The top ten clones comprise around 0.32% of the sample. Sequences were obtained from memory CD8+ T cells sorted from blood. The cell subset or site label corresponds to: CD45RO+ cells pooled with CCR7-negative TemRA cells. The receptor source for this set is a man younger than 45 in good health.

The gene calls are TRBV15 and TRBJ2-7; D tentatively fits TRBD1 or TRBD2 (6 bases each). The CDR3 has 19 amino acids. V lost 0 bases to trimming and J lost 6 bases, with 27 bases between them. Germline V lookup: CDR1 LNHNV, CDR2 YYDKDF (reference sequence). The CDR3 reads CATSRDRGARTADRREQYF. CDR3 in DNA: TGTGCCACCAGCAGAGATCGCGGGGCACGGACAGCCGACCGGCGCGAGCAGTACTTC.

The genes are TRBV5-5 and TRBJ2-7, with D possibly matching TRBD2 (5 bases). V was shortened by 3 bases and J by 1 base, with 14 bases between the two germline ends. The germline gives CDR1 SGHKS, CDR2 YYEKEE (reference sequence). This CDR3 is built from 15 residues. The CDR3, as DNA: TGTGCCAGCAGCTGGACTGGAGTCGGGTCCTACGAGCAGTACTTC. Amino acid sequence: CASSWTGVGSYEQYF.

The rearrangement links TRBV7-9 to TRBJ1-3; D is ambiguous. V was shortened by 4 bases and J by 0 bases, with 16 bases between the two germline ends. CDR3 length equals 17 residues. The germline gives CDR1 SEHNR, CDR2 FQNEAQ (reference sequence). The CDR3 sequence: CASSSKPDGSSGNTIYF. CDR3 coding DNA: TGTGCCAGCAGCTCCAAACCCGACGGGTCCTCTGGAAACACCATATATTTT.

V usage is TRBV30 and J usage is TRBJ2-7; no reliable D call. V gave up 1 base and J gave up 2 bases, with 3 bases separating them. The CDR3 has 11 residues. The germline gives CDR1 GTSNPN, CDR2 SVGIG (reference sequence). The CDR3: CAWSGTYEQYF. CDR3 sequence (DNA): TGTGCCTGGAGTGGAACCTACGAGCAGTACTTC. Using reference TRBV30 and TRBJ2-7 for the parts outside the CDR3, the full variable domain is SQTIHQWPATLVQPVGSPLSLECTVEGTSNPNLYWYRQAAGRGLQLLFYSVGIGQISSEVPQNLSASRPQDRQFILSSKKLLLSDSGFYLCAWSGTYEQYFGPGTRLTVT.

The V and J genes are TRBV7-6 and TRBJ2-1; either TRBD1 or TRBD2 may supply D (5 bases each). Between the trimmed V and J ends, which lost 5 bases and 4 bases, there was a span of 12 bases. CDR1 and CDR2 from the germline V gene are SGHVS and FNYEAQ. This CDR3 is 14 amino acids long. The CDR3 DNA sequence: TGTGCCAGCAGCCCGGGACCCCTTTACAATGAGCAGTTCTTC. Translation gives CASSPGPLYNEQFF.

Only one count was recorded for this clone. The chain has TRBV7-3 and TRBJ2-2, with D possibly being TRBD2 (5 bases). CDR1 is SGHTA and CDR2 is FQGTGA in the germline V gene. Between the trimmed V and J ends, which lost 0 bases and 3 bases, there was a span of 8 bases. The CDR3 covers 15 residues. CDR3 region: CASSLTSGYTGELFF. Here the CDR3 DNA reads TGTGCCAGCAGCTTAACCTCGGGATACACCGGGGAGCTGTTTTTT.

The genes are TRBV15 and TRBJ1-5; no clear D gene. The germline CDR1 and CDR2 sequences are LNHNV and YYDKDF (reference sequence). V was pared by 5 bases and J by 4 bases, with 15 bases between. CDR3 size: 15 residues. CDR3 sequence: CATSRAPVGNQPQHF. CDR3 sequence (DNA): TGTGCCACCAGCCGAGCACCGGTGGGTAATCAGCCCCAGCATTTT. The variable domain in full, with the rest retrieved from reference TRBV15 and TRBJ1-5, is DAMVIQNPRYQVTQFGKPVTLSCSQTLNHNVMYWYQQKSSQAPKLLFHYYDKDFNNEADTPDNFQSRRPNTSFCFLDIRSPGLGDTAMYLCATSRAPVGNQPQHFGDGTRLSIL.

The CDR3 coding sequence is TGTGCCATCAGTGACCCGGGTGGCAGCGGTCCAGACCGGTACTTC. This translates into CAISDPGGSGPDRYF. This chain joins TRBV10-3 and TRBJ2-7; weak D call: TRBD2 (5 bases). The CDR3 covers 15 residues. CDR1 is ENHRY and CDR2 is SYGVKD in the germline V gene. The germline V and J ends were trimmed by 3 bases and 12 bases, with 24 bases remaining between them.

V is TRBV5-1 and J is TRBJ1-2, with TRBD1 as a possible D gene (5 bases). Deletions cut 0 bases from V and 8 bases from J, with 17 bases between. This CDR3 region has 15 residues. Germline CDR1 reads SGHRS; CDR2 reads YFSETQ. The CDR3 DNA follows: TGCGCCAGCAGCTTGGCGCAGGGAGTGTCTATCGGCTACACCTTC. This encodes CASSLAQGVSIGYTF.

This chain connects TRBV28 to TRBJ2-5; D may be TRBD2 (6 bases). Germline lookup yields CDR1 MDHEN and CDR2 SYDVKM. V shed 5 bases and J shed 4 bases, with 11 bases lying between them. CDR3 length equals 13 residues. In nucleotides, the CDR3 is TGTGCCAGCAGTCAGCAGGGAGGAGAGACCCAGTACTTC. Translation: CASSQQGGETQYF.

The chain joins TRBV29-1 to TRBJ2-7, with D perhaps assigned TRBD1 or TRBD2 (5 bases each). Per the germline V gene, CDR1 is SQVTM and CDR2 is ANQGSEA. The CDR3 is 16 residues long. Trimming stripped 2 bases from V and 3 bases from J, with 20 bases between. This CDR3 reads CSVELLVRGRGYEQYF. CDR3 nucleotides: TGCAGCGTTGAACTCCTAGTGAGGGGTAGGGGCTACGAGCAGTACTTC.

Only one count was recorded for this clone. V usage is TRBV7-8 and J usage is TRBJ2-7; no definite D call. Trimming left V 5 bases short and J 2 bases short, with 16 bases between. CDR1 SGHVS and CDR2 FQNEAQ come from the germline V gene. The CDR3 is made up of 15 amino acids. The CDR3 loop is CASSIIGGIAYEQYF. DNA of the CDR3: TGTGCCAGCAGCATTATTGGTGGGATCGCCTACGAGCAGTACTTC.

This chain joins TRBV10-3 and TRBJ2-5; D perhaps matches TRBD1 (6 bases). The V gene lost 5 bases and the J gene lost 1 base, with 11 bases spanning the gap. The CDR3 contains 14 residues. CDR1 and CDR2 (germline): ENHRY, SYGVKD. The CDR3 nucleotides are TGTGCCATCAGTCCTCGACAGGCCCAAGAGACCCAGTACTTC. Residues: CAISPRQAQETQYF.

On this clone: The junction and the germline gene differ at one end; a read error may be behind it. V and J are TRBV18 and TRBJ1-1, with 7 bases matching TRBD1. This CDR3 spans 13 amino acids. CDR1 KGHSH and CDR2 LQKENI come from the germline V gene. In DNA form, the CDR3 reads TGTGCCAGCTCCCCACCGGACAGGCGGGGAGCTTTCTTT. Protein: CASSPPDRRGAFF.

V usage is TRBV7-9 and J usage is TRBJ2-5, with D unclear. Deletions cut 0 bases from V and 5 bases from J, with 7 bases between. Germline CDR1 and CDR2: SEHNR and FQNEAQ (reference sequence). The CDR3 is 13 residues long. The CDR3 here is CASSLAGSETQYF. The CDR3 DNA sequence: TGTGCCAGCAGCTTAGCGGGTTCCGAGACCCAGTACTTC.

This chain links TRBV6-1 with TRBJ2-3; TRBD2 aligns across 12 bases. Unmatched junction bases numbered 2, after V lost 6 bases and J lost 4 bases. This CDR3 has 14 amino acids. In germline, CDR1 is MNHNS, CDR2 SASEGT. CDR3 residues: CASRTSGRPDTQYF. CDR3 nucleotides: TGTGCCAGCAGGACTAGCGGGAGACCAGATACGCAGTATTTT.

The chain uses TRBV13 and TRBJ2-3, with 10 bases that match TRBD2. In germline, CDR1 is PRHDT, CDR2 FYEKMQ (reference sequence). V lost 5 bases and J lost 0; bases outside the gene matches: 29. The CDR3 has 24 residues. In nucleotides, the CDR3 is TGTGCCAGCAGCGTTAGCGGGCGACTAGCGGGCAGGAGCGATCGATCTTATAGCACAGATACGCAGTATTTT. Amino acids: CASSVSGRLAGRSDRSYSTDTQYF.

This chain links TRBV6-4 with TRBJ2-6, with D hard to call. CDR1 is MRHNA, CDR2 SNTAGT, per germline. V gave up 2 bases and J gave up 4 bases, with 3 bases separating them. The length of the CDR3 is 13 residues. The CDR3 loop reads CASSDRGANVLTF. CDR3 in DNA: TGTGCCAGCAGTGACAGGGGGGCCAACGTCCTGACTTTC.

The chain joins TRBV5-1 to TRBJ1-1; D not certain. The length of the CDR3 is 13 residues. CDR1 is SGHRS and CDR2 is YFSETQ in the germline V gene. Trimming pared 0 bases from V and 8 bases from J, leaving 11 bases between. CDR3: CASSLAPEGEAFF. Here the CDR3 DNA reads TGCGCCAGCAGCTTGGCTCCTGAGGGCGAAGCTTTCTTT.

The CDR3, as DNA: TGCGCCAGCAGCTTGACTAGCGGGAGGGCGTACACCGGGGAGCTGTTTTTT. Protein: CASSLTSGRAYTGELFF. The V call is TRBV5-1, the J call TRBJ2-2; TRBD2 matches at 13 bases. The ends lost 1 base at V and 3 bases at J; junction bases unmatched: 3. Germline assignment: CDR1 SGHRS and CDR2 YFSETQ. The CDR3 is made up of 17 amino acids. Together with reference TRBV5-1 and TRBJ2-2, the CDR3 gives the full variable domain: KAGVTQTPRYLIKTRGQQVTLSCSPISGHRSVSWYQQTPGQGLQFLFEYFSETQRNKGNFPGRFSGRQFSNSRSEMNVSTLELGDSALYLCASSLTSGRAYTGELFFGEGSRLTVL.

V and J are TRBV4-1 and TRBJ1-2; D is unclear. CDR3 length equals 14 residues. The V and J ends lost 1 base and 3 bases respectively, with 9 bases between them. Germline V gives CDR1 MGHRA, CDR2 YSYEKL. The DNA of the CDR3 is TGCGCCAGCAGCCAAGGGGCCACCTACTATGGCTACACCTTC. It specifies CASSQGATYYGYTF.

The chain joins TRBV5-1 to TRBJ1-3; 7 nucleotides agree with TRBD1. CDR3 length: 14 amino acids. With 4 bases clipped from V and 8 bases from J, the junction kept 9 bases outside the gene matches. CDR1 and CDR2 (germline): SGHRS, YFSETQ. Here the CDR3 DNA reads TGCGCCAGCAGCCCCGGGACAGCAGAGGACACCATATATTTT. Protein: CASSPGTAEDTIYF. Combining the CDR3 with reference TRBV5-1 and TRBJ1-3 gives the whole variable domain KAGVTQTPRYLIKTRGQQVTLSCSPISGHRSVSWYQQTPGQGLQFLFEYFSETQRNKGNFPGRFSGRQFSNSRSEMNVSTLELGDSALYLCASSPGTAEDTIYFGEGSWLTVV.

The chain has TRBV25-1 and TRBJ2-7; 9 bases align to TRBD1. Per the germline V gene, CDR1 is MGHDK and CDR2 is SYGVNS. The CDR3 length is 15 residues. V gave up 3 bases and J gave up 3 bases; unmatched junction bases: 6. The CDR3 region is CASSEPGTGIYEQYF. The CDR3 DNA is TGTGCCAGCAGTGAGCCCGGGACAGGGATCTACGAGCAGTACTTC.

The V call is TRBV5-8, the J call TRBJ1-4; 8 positions agree with TRBD1. The germline V gene encodes CDR1 SGHTS and CDR2 YDEGEE. Trimming at V came to 0 bases and at J to 5 bases, leaving 3 bases not matched to a gene. The CDR3 runs 15 residues. The CDR3 loop reads CASSLGTGFNEKLFF. The CDR3 bases are TGTGCCAGCAGCTTGGGGACAGGGTTCAATGAAAAACTGTTTTTT.

V is TRBV7-9 and J is TRBJ1-1; D remains unclear. V lost 6 bases to trimming and J lost 1 base, with 9 bases between them. This CDR3 contains 13 residues. Germline V gene data show CDR1 as SEHNR and CDR2 as FQNEAQ (reference sequence). CDR3 nucleotide sequence: TGTGCCAGCAGTCTCGGCTCGAACACTGAAGCTTTCTTT. It codes for CASSLGSNTEAFF. Filled out from reference TRBV7-9 and TRBJ1-1, the complete variable domain reads DTGVSQNPRHKITKRGQNVTFRCDPISEHNRLYWYRQTLGQGPEFLTYFQNEAQLEKSRLLSDRFSAERPKGSFSTLEIQRTEQGDSAMYLCASSLGSNTEAFFGQGTRLTVV.

The chain recombines TRBV6-5 with TRBJ2-1; D unclear. The V gene's germline CDR1 is MNHEY and CDR2 SVGAGI. This CDR3 is built from 13 residues. Deletions cut 5 bases from V and 6 bases from J, with 11 bases between. The CDR3 here is CASSMTRGNEQFF. DNA of the CDR3: TGTGCCAGCAGTATGACTCGAGGCAATGAGCAGTTCTTC.

The chain recombines TRBV6-5 with TRBJ2-1, with D unresolved. Per germline, CDR1 MNHEY and CDR2 SVGAGI. The CDR3 has 13 amino acids. Trimming removed 1 base at V and 6 bases at J, with 7 bases between. Here the CDR3 DNA reads TGTGCCAGCAGTTACTATTTGCGCAATGAGCAGTTCTTC. Translating it yields CASSYYLRNEQFF.

The chain couples TRBV14 to TRBJ2-1, with a tentative D call TRBD1 (5 bases). V was trimmed by 4 bases and J by 2 bases, leaving 15 bases between them. The CDR3 length is 16 residues. The germline V gene encodes CDR1 SGHDN and CDR2 FVKESK. CDR3 amino acids: CASSPSLAGPYNEQFF. DNA of the CDR3: TGTGCCAGCAGCCCCTCCCTGGCAGGGCCCTACAATGAGCAGTTCTTC.

This rearrangement joins TRBV25-1 to TRBJ2-1; D is possibly TRBD2 (5 bases). V was clipped by 6 bases and J by 7 bases, with 13 bases between them. The CDR3 contains 13 residues. Per germline, CDR1 MGHDK and CDR2 SYGVNS. CDR3 sequence: CASSERAENEQFF. CDR3 nucleotide sequence: TGTGCCAGCAGCGAACGAGCGGAGAATGAGCAGTTCTTC. The full variable domain, in which reference TRBV25-1 and TRBJ2-1 provide the parts outside the CDR3, is EADIYQTPRYLVIGTGKKITLECSQTMGHDKMYWYQQDPGMELHLIHYSYGVNSTEKGDLSSESTVSRIRTEHFPLTLESARPSHTSQYLCASSERAENEQFFGPGTRLTVL.

Concerning this clone: The junction and the germline gene differ at one end; a read error may be behind it. Other DNA sequences from this sample encode an identical CDR3 as well. The J gene is TRBJ2-7, the V gene TRBV7-8; 12 bases are a match to TRBD2. The CDR3 has 18 amino acids. Germline CDR1 SGHVS, CDR2 FQNEAQ. This CDR3 is CASSLKGLAGGPTYEQYF. CDR3 nucleotides: TGCGCCAGCAGCTTAAAGGGGCTAGCGGGAGGGCCCACCTACGAGCAGTACTTC.

The V call is TRBV6-5, the J call TRBJ2-7; 10 bases agree with TRBD2. CDR1 and CDR2 (germline): MNHEY, SVGAGI. After removal of 0 bases from V and 2 bases from J, the junction contained 4 bases not matched to a gene. CDR3 size: 16 residues. CDR3 coding DNA: TGTGCCAGCAGTTACTCAGCGGGAGGGTTCCCCTACGAGCAGTACTTC. It codes for CASSYSAGGFPYEQYF.